One sample yielded the 2 T cell receptor beta chains listed below, sequenced in a study of blood T cell repertoires in COVID-19. Generated by immunoSEQ multiplex PCR, the TCRdb table keeps only in-frame clones and is missing some. The sample lists 150,000 to 200,000 clones, roughly 80% occurring once. Material: peripheral blood. The origin of the receptors is an elderly woman with acute or convalescent COVID-19.

The chain is built from TRBV5-1 and TRBJ2-7; TRBD2 matches 13 bases. Per germline, CDR1 SGHRS and CDR2 YFSETQ. The CDR3 contains 15 residues. V lost 0 bases to trimming and J lost 7 bases; unmatched junction nucleotides: 4. CDR3 sequence reads: CASSLGTSGSQEQYF. For the CDR3, the DNA is TGCGCCAGCAGCTTGGGGACTAGCGGGAGTCAGGAGCAGTACTTC.

The genes are TRBV5-1 and TRBJ2-4; TRBD2 is a possible D gene (5 bases). Germline CDR1 reads SGHRS; CDR2 reads YFSETQ. V was cut by 0 bases and J by 0 bases, with 7 bases left in between. The CDR3 runs 15 residues. The CDR3 protein is CASSLDGLAKNIQYF. CDR3 sequence (DNA): TGCGCCAGCAGCTTGGACGGACTAGCCAAAAACATTCAGTACTTC. Drawing the rest from reference TRBV5-1 and TRBJ2-4, the complete variable domain is KAGVTQTPRYLIKTRGQQVTLSCSPISGHRSVSWYQQTPGQGLQFLFEYFSETQRNKGNFPGRFSGRQFSNSRSEMNVSTLELGDSALYLCASSLDGLAKNIQYFGAGTRLSVL.